Sequencing of this T cell receptor beta chain was carried out in a study of T cell responses to AZD1222 COVID-19 vaccine. The wider study: Pooled samples include second doses given at about 4 or 12 weeks.

The CDR3 totals 17 residues. Trimming pared 0 bases from V and 7 bases from J, leaving 19 bases between. Per germline, CDR1 SGHVS and CDR2 FQNEAQ. TCRdb's copy holds only in-frame clones and misses some; the assay was immunoSEQ multiplex PCR. Here the sample spans about 150,000 clones, roughly nine tenths being singletons. With respect to this clone: The antigen is unknown.

Study-wide results and caveats: Mapped onto spike, vaccine-associated CD4 TCRs spanned it and were dominant at 160-218 and 743-854. Donors skewed white British and female; clonal diversity was possibly underestimated. Repertoire samples came only from after the peak T cell response.

This sequence joins TRBV7-8 and TRBJ1-5, with D possibly TRBD1 on 6 matching bases. The material sequenced was peripheral blood, taken on day 0 of AZD1222 vaccination. The receptor was derived from an adult in good health. CDR3 sequence (DNA): TGTGCCAGCAGCTTAGCGCTCTCATCCGGGGGCGGGCAGCCCCAGCATTTT. Protein sequence: CASSLALSSGGGQPQHF. Full variable domain (rest looked up from reference TRBV7-8 and TRBJ1-5): GAGVSQSPRYKVAKRGQDVALRCDPISGHVSLFWYQQALGQGPEFLTYFQNEAQLDKSGLPSDRFFAERPEGSVSTLKIQRTQQEDSAVYLCASSLALSSGGGQPQHFGDGTRLSIL.